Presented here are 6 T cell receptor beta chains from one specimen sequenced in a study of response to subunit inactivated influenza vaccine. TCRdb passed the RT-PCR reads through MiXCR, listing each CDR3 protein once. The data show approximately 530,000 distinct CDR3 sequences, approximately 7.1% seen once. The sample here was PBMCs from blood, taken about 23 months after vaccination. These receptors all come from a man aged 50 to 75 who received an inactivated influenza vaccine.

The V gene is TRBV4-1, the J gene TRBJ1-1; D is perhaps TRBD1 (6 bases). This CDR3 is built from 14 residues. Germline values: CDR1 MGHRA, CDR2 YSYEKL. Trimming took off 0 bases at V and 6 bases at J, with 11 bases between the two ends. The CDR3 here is CASSQDRGSAEAFF. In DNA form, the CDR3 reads TGCGCCAGCAGCCAAGACAGGGGTTCGGCTGAAGCTTTCTTT.

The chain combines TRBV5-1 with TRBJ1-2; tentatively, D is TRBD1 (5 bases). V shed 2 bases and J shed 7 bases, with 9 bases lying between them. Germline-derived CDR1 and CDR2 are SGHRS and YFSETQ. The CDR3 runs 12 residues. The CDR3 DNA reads TGCGCCAGCAGCTTCTATGGGGGTGGCTACACCTTC. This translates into CASSFYGGGYTF.

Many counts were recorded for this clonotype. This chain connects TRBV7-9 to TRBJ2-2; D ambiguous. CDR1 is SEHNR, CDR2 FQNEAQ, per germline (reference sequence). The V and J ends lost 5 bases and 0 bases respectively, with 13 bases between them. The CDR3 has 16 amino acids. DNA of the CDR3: TGTGCCAGCAGCCCTCTTTTGCGGTCGAACACCGGGGAGCTGTTTTTT. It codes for CASSPLLRSNTGELFF.

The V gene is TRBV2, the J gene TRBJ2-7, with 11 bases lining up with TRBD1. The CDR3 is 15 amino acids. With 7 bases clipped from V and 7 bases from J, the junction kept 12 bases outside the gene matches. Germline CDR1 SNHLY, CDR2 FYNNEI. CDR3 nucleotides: TGTGCCAGCAACCAATTCGGGACAGGGGGATCGGAGCAGTACTTC. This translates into CASNQFGTGGSEQYF.

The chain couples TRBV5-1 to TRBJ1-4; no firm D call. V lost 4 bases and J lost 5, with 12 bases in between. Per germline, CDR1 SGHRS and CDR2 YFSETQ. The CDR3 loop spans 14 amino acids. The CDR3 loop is CASSQRNPNEKLFF. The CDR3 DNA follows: TGCGCCAGCAGCCAGCGGAACCCGAATGAAAAACTGTTTTTT. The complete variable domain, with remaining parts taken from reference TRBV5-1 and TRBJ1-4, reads KAGVTQTPRYLIKTRGQQVTLSCSPISGHRSVSWYQQTPGQGLQFLFEYFSETQRNKGNFPGRFSGRQFSNSRSEMNVSTLELGDSALYLCASSQRNPNEKLFFGSGTQLSVL.

The DNA for the CDR3 is TGTGCCAGCAGCTTAGGTCAAAGTAGGACCTCTATGGGCTACACCTTC. Residues: CASSLGQSRTSMGYTF. The chain joins TRBV7-2 to TRBJ1-2; D gene ambiguous. This CDR3 has 16 amino acids. Looked up from germline, CDR1 is SGHTA and CDR2 is FQGNSA. The V gene lost 1 base and the J gene lost 8 bases, with 20 bases spanning the gap.